The present entry profiles one T cell receptor (beta chain) with its context. Antigen unknown. Clones were sequenced by immunoSEQ multiplex PCR, and TCRdb holds only the in-frame ones, with some missing. The sample has around 38,000 clones, 95% seen once. The CDR3 is 14 amino acids. CDR1 and CDR2 (germline): SGHRS, YFSETQ. The junction had 11 bases not matched to a gene; V was cut back by 7 bases and J by 5 bases. This record comes from a study of T cells in tuberculosis. Findings and limits, study-wide: Active tuberculosis patients had shorter CDR3-alpha; the beta difference was nonsignificant.

Each donor contributed about 100,000 T cells on average, unsorted. The clonotype originates from a donor between 10 and 35 years old with latent tuberculosis or without tuberculosis infection. What was sequenced was PBMCs. The chain is built from TRBV5-1 and TRBJ2-5; 7 bases are a match to TRBD2. The chain's CDR3 is CASQSVGLEETQYF. The CDR3 bases are TGCGCCAGCCAATCGGTCGGACTAGAGGAGACCCAGTACTTC.